These 15 T cell receptor beta chains were all obtained from the same sample, sequenced in a study of T cell changes during pregnancy in multiple sclerosis (dated 2019 in TCRdb). The library was obtained by the immunoSEQ multiplex PCR assay. TCRdb limited this immuneACCESS table to in-frame rearrangements with V and J called. A share of clones is missing; checked studies link under half to unresolved V genes, and the rest is unexplained. This sample has approximately 51,000 clones in its table, and around 93% of those were observed once. Around 1.9% of the sample rests with the top ten. Sequenced here: peripheral blood, sampled in the second trimester of pregnancy. The receptors stem from a female donor with multiple sclerosis, enrolled in a pregnancy study.

The chain combines TRBV6-4 with TRBJ2-3, with D maybe TRBD1 (6 bases). Germline-derived CDR1 and CDR2 are MRHNA and SNTAGT. Trimming left V 4 bases short and J 2 bases short, with 7 bases between. The CDR3 length is 13 residues. CDR3 amino acids: CASSAGATDTQYF. The CDR3 DNA sequence: TGTGCCAGCAGTGCAGGGGCCACAGATACGCAGTATTTT.

In its sample, this clone was seen a few times. V usage is TRBV7-2 and J usage is TRBJ2-7, with 12 bases identical to TRBD2. V shed 5 bases and J 4 bases; nucleotides not matched to a gene: 6. Looked up from germline, CDR1 is SGHTA and CDR2 is FQGNSA. This CDR3 contains 15 residues. CDR3 residues: CASSPGTSGLYEQYF. CDR3 DNA: TGTGCCAGCAGCCCAGGGACTAGCGGGTTATACGAGCAGTACTTC.

V and J are TRBV15 and TRBJ1-2, with TRBD1 identical over 12 bases. The CDR3 loop spans 15 amino acids. Germline lookup yields CDR1 LNHNV and CDR2 YYDKDF (reference sequence). V gave up 5 bases and J gave up 4 bases; unmatched junction bases: 5. In DNA form, the CDR3 reads TGTGCCACCAGCGATGGGACAGGGGGCGTCTATGGCTACACCTTC. It encodes CATSDGTGGVYGYTF.

The J gene is TRBJ2-6, the V gene TRBV27, with TRBD2 matching 7 bases. This CDR3 comprises 21 residues. The ends lost 4 bases at V and 0 bases at J; junction bases unmatched: 18. Per germline, CDR1 MNHEY and CDR2 SMNVEV (reference sequence). CDR3 bases: TGTGCCAGCAGTTCAATATATATGCGGCGGGAGTTCCTCTCTGGGGCCAACGTCCTGACTTTC. Its translation: CASSSIYMRREFLSGANVLTF.

V gene TRBV4-3 combines with J gene TRBJ2-1, with 9 bases identical to TRBD2. Germline loops: CDR1 LGHNA, CDR2 YSLEER. V trimming: 2 bases; J trimming: 10 bases; junction bases outside the gene matches: 6. The CDR3 length is 14 residues. CDR3 loop: CASSQLSSGNEQFF. In DNA form, the CDR3 reads TGCGCCAGCAGCCAACTCTCTAGCGGGAACGAGCAGTTCTTC.

This clone was counted only a few times. The CDR3 spells CASSNQGNTEAFF. Here the CDR3 DNA reads TGTGCCAGCAGCAACCAGGGGAACACTGAAGCTTTCTTT. J is TRBJ1-1 and V is TRBV7-6, with TRBD1 as a possible D gene (5 bases). The length of the CDR3 is 13 residues. Per the germline V gene, CDR1 is SGHVS and CDR2 is FNYEAQ. Trimming took 5 bases from V and 1 from J, leaving 8 bases between them.

The chain joins TRBV18 to TRBJ2-3; no definite D call. The V end was cut by 5 bases, the J end by 0 bases, with 3 bases between. CDR1 is KGHSH, CDR2 LQKENI, per germline. The CDR3 consists of 12 residues. CDR3 region: CASSTSTDTQYF. The CDR3 DNA reads as TGTGCCAGCTCAACTAGCACAGATACGCAGTATTTT.

The V call is TRBV7-2, the J call TRBJ2-5; the D gene is possibly TRBD2 (5 bases). The V gene lost 7 bases and the J gene lost 2 bases, with 17 bases spanning the gap. Germline V gene data show CDR1 as SGHTA and CDR2 as FQGNSA. The CDR3 loop spans 15 amino acids. CDR3 sequence (DNA): TGTGCCAGCACCAACTACGGACTCGTTCAAGAGACCCAGTACTTC. Its translation is CASTNYGLVQETQYF.

This sequence joins TRBV4-2 and TRBJ1-2; 8 bases line up with TRBD1. The CDR3 sequence is 15 residues long. Germline V gene sequence: CDR1 LGHNA, CDR2 YNFKEQ. Losses at the gene ends were 1 base for V and 3 bases for J; bases not matched to a gene: 4. Here the CDR3 reads CASSQVAGGDYGYTF. The DNA for the CDR3 is TGTGCCAGCAGCCAAGTGGCAGGGGGCGACTATGGCTACACCTTC.

Of note for this clone: The identical CDR3 is also encoded by other nucleotide sequences in the sample. This chain connects TRBV9 to TRBJ2-7, with TRBD2 matching 14 bases. The CDR3 is 15 amino acids. Trimming took 2 bases from V and 3 from J; bases not matched to a gene: 1. Germline CDR1 and CDR2: SGDLS and YYNGEE. As DNA, the CDR3 is TGTGCCAGCAGCGTGGGGACTAGCGGGAGCTACGAGCAGTACTTC. Protein product: CASSVGTSGSYEQYF. The full variable domain, completed using reference TRBV9 and TRBJ2-7, is DSGVTQTPKHLITATGQRVTLRCSPRSGDLSVYWYQQSLDQGLQFLIQYYNGEERAKGNILERFSAQQFPDLHSELNLSSLELGDSALYFCASSVGTSGSYEQYFGPGTRLTVT.

The V call is TRBV7-3, the J call TRBJ2-7; weak D call: TRBD2 (6 bases). Germline V gives CDR1 SGHTA, CDR2 FQGTGA. The CDR3 contains 13 residues. V was pared by 4 bases and J by 6 bases, with 13 bases between. CDR3 bases: TGTGCCAGCAGCTACATCCGGGACTCCGAGCAGTACTTC. Encoded protein: CASSYIRDSEQYF.

V gene TRBV30 combines with J gene TRBJ1-3; D not resolved. Germline CDR1 reads GTSNPN; CDR2 reads SVGIG (reference sequence). V was cut by 0 bases and J by 0 bases, with 9 bases left in between. This CDR3 comprises 15 residues. The CDR3 sequence is CAWSVRSGSGNTIYF. In DNA, the CDR3 is TGTGCCTGGAGTGTACGGTCAGGCTCTGGAAACACCATATATTTT.

DNA of the CDR3: TGTGCCAGCAGCGCGGTGGGTACCGCTTTCTTT. It encodes CASSAVGTAFF. This rearrangement joins TRBV28 to TRBJ1-1, with D hard to call. The CDR3 is 11 residues long. CDR1 MDHEN and CDR2 SYDVKM come from the germline V gene. Trimming stripped 6 bases from V and 11 bases from J, with 13 bases between.

This clone was detected only once. This chain connects TRBV7-9 to TRBJ2-1; D possibly corresponds to TRBD2 (6 bases). The CDR3 totals 18 residues. CDR1 and CDR2 (germline): SEHNR, FQNEAQ (reference sequence). Trimming cost V 4 bases and J 4 bases, with 23 bases left between them. This chain's CDR3 is CASSSAGTLTIVYNEQFF. The CDR3 bases are TGTGCCAGCAGCTCAGCCGGGACTCTAACGATCGTTTACAATGAGCAGTTCTTC.

The DNA for the CDR3 is TGCGCCAGCGCTTCTAGACAGGACTATGGCTACACCTTC. Translated, it gives CASASRQDYGYTF. The chain uses TRBV4-1 and TRBJ1-2; tentative D call: TRBD1 (6 bases). V was shortened by 8 bases and J by 3 bases, with 13 bases between the two germline ends. CDR3 size: 13 residues. In germline, CDR1 is MGHRA, CDR2 YSYEKL.